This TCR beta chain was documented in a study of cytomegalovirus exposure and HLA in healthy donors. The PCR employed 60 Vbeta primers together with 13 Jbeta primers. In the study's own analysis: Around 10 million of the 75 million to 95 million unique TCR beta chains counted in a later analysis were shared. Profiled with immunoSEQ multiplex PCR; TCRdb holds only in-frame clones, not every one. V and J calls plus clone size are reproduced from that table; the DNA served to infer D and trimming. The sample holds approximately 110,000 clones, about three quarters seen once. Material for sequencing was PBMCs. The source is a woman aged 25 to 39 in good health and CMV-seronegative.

CDR3 sequence: CASSLGSGRGLSEQYF. The CDR3 DNA is TGCGCCAGCAGCTTGGGAAGTGGGAGGGGACTGAGCGAGCAGTACTTC. The rearrangement uses TRBV5-1 and TRBJ2-7; 7 nucleotides agree with TRBD2. V dropped 0 bases and J dropped 6; count of bases not matched to a gene: 12. Looked up from germline, CDR1 is SGHRS and CDR2 is YFSETQ. The CDR3 has 16 residues.